This record covers a single T cell receptor (beta chain). Its antigen remains undetermined. One base away there is no much larger clone; base qualities are not given. PBMCs were isolated by Ficoll-Paque density gradient centrifugation. Sequencing relied on an Illumina NovaSeq 6000. TCRalpha and TCRbeta cDNA libraries were constructed by 5'RACE with constant-segment primers, with sample barcodes and unique molecular identifiers being introduced. RNA was extracted from every sample with Trizol reagent. The libraries were amplified in two PCR steps, and the second step added a second sample barcode and Illumina TruSeq adapters. Libraries were sequenced on an Illumina NovaSeq with 2 x 150 bp paired-end reads. Under the source paper's analysis protocol: With migec v1.2.7, reads were demultiplexed and then collapsed into UMI-guided consensus sequences. With mixcr v2.1.11, UMI consensuses were aligned to TRA and TRB V and J templates and assembled into clonotypes. A clonotype was counted as expanded or contracted only when both edgeR and NoisET called the clonotype significant, with the noise models trained on biological replicates. For edgeR calls, the cutoffs were a false discovery rate-adjusted p below 0.01 and a log2 fold-change threshold of 1. As an exploratory analysis of dynamics, max-normalized trajectories of the 1000 most abundant clonotypes were examined by PCA with hierarchical clustering. Separately sequenced CD4+ and CD8+ repertoires were used to assign the CD4 or CD8 phenotype of responding clones. TCRdb cleaned the public reads at Q25 with fastp, built clones with MiXCR and kept in-frame beta chains. Each record represents a unique CDR3 protein, reported with the most common genes and DNA among its rows. TCRdb, not the authors, supplied the V and J calls. This sample holds around 180,000 distinct CDR3 sequences; under 20% were observed only once. The ten largest account for roughly 1.9% of the sample.

These data are taken from a study of T-cell memory formation after mild COVID-19 (dated by TCRdb to the early 2020s). General notes on the study: TCR sequence clusters from the two donors were found to be largely donor specific. Longitudinal TCRalpha and TCRbeta repertoire sequencing tracked T-cell clones expanding and contracting after mild COVID-19 in a couple of donors. Two young, previously healthy adult volunteers, one female and one male, were included in the cohort.

Broad study findings and their caveats: Contracting CD4+ clones turned up mainly in the CM and EM memory subsets, whereas EMRA was where CD8+ clones were enriched. Some responding clones were detected in pre-infection memory, which suggested that pre-existing cross-reactive memory T cells had joined the SARS-CoV-2 response. Clones that contracted from day 15 to 85 showed balanced CD4/CD8 phenotypes, whereas a second wave of clones that expanded from day 15 to 37 leaned towards CD4+. Only two mild cases were covered by the study, and larger cohorts that include severe cases with pre-infection samples were considered necessary. Whether the second-wave clones peaking on day 37 were SARS-CoV-2 specific was not confirmed.

From V the trimming removes 4 bases and from J it removes 10 bases, while the gene matches leave 14 bases of the junction unaccounted for. The CDR3, from cysteine to phenylalanine, totals 16 residues. Only the CDR3 portion is preserved as DNA: 48 bases, with reading frame beginning at the first base. The germline V gene (reference sequence) specifies LNHNV as CDR1 and YYDKDF as CDR2. The specimen sequenced was PBMCs or a T cell subset sorted from them (not recorded which). The chain is encoded by TRBV15 joined to TRBJ1-5, with TRBD1 identical over 9 junction bases. The source is an adult woman who had mild COVID-19 (a few samples of this study predate the infection). The sample titles of this study are shuffled in the database, so cell type and time point are left out; the donor was told from shared clones. The CDR3 in this case is CATSIDRQGGNLPQHF. The nucleotides read TGTGCCACCAGCATAGATAGACAGGGGGGCAATCTCCCCCAGCATTTT.